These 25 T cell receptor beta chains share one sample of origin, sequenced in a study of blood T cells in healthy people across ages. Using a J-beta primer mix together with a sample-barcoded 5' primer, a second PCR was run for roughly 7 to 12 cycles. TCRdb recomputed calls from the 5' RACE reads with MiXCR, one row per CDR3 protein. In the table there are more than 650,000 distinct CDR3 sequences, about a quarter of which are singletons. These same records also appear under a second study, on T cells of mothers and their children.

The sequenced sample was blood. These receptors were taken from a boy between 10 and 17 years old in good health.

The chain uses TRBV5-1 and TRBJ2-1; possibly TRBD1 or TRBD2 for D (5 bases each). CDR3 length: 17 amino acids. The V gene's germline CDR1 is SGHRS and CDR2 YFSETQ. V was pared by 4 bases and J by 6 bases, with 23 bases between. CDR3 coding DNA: TGCGCCAGCAGCGCTTGGGCTTCCGGGACCCAGGGCAATGAGCAGTTCTTC. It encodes CASSAWASGTQGNEQFF.

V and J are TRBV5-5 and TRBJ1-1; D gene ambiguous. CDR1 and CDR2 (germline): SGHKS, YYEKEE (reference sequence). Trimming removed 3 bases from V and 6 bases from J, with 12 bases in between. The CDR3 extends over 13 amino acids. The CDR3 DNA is TGTGCCAGCAGCTGGAGATTTCGGTCTGAAGCTTTCTTT. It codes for CASSWRFRSEAFF. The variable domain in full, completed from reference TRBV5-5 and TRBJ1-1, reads DAGVTQSPTHLIKTRGQQVTLRCSPISGHKSVSWYQQVLGQGPQFIFQYYEKEERGRGNFPDRFSARQFPNYSSELNVNALLLGDSALYLCASSWRFRSEAFFGQGTRLTVV.

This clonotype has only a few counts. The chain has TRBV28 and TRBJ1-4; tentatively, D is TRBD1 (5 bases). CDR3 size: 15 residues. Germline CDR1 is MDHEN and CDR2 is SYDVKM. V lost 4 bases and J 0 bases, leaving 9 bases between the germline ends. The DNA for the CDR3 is TGTGCCAGCAGTTCTTCAGGGACAACTAATGAAAAACTGTTTTTT. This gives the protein CASSSSGTTNEKLFF.

This CDR3 reads CASSFELQGGSNEQFF. The CDR3, as DNA: TGCGCCAGCAGCTTTGAATTACAGGGGGGAAGCAATGAGCAGTTCTTC. V and J are TRBV5-1 and TRBJ2-5, with 8 bases lining up with TRBD1. The closer fit of TRBJ2-1 to the DNA end suggests the J call may be wrong. The CDR3 sequence is 16 residues long. The germline CDR1 and CDR2 sequences are SGHRS and YFSETQ.

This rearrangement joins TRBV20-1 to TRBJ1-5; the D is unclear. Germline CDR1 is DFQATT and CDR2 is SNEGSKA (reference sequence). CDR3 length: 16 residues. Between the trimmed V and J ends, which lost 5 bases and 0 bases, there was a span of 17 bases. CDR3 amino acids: CSAGQARGYSNQPQHF. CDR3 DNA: TGCAGTGCTGGTCAGGCCCGGGGTTATAGCAATCAGCCCCAGCATTTT.

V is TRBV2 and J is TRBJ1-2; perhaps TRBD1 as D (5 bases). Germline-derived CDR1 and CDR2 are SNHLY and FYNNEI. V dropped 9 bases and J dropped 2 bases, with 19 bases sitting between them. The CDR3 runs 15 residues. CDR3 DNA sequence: TGTGCCAGACGGGCCCCTTTAGACAGCAACTATGGCTACACCTTC. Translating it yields CARRAPLDSNYGYTF.

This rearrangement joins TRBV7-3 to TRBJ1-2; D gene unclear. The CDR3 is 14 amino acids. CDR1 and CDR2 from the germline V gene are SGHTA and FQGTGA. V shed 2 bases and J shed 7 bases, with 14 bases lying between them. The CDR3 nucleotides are TGTGCCAGCAGCTTAGATCCGGTCATCTCTGGCTACACCTTC. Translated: CASSLDPVISGYTF.

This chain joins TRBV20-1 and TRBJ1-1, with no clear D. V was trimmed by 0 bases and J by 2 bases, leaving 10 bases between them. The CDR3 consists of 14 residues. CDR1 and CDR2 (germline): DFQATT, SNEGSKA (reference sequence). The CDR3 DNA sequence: TGCAGTGCTAGAGATCGAAGGAGAAACACTGAAGCTTTCTTT. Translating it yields CSARDRRRNTEAFF.

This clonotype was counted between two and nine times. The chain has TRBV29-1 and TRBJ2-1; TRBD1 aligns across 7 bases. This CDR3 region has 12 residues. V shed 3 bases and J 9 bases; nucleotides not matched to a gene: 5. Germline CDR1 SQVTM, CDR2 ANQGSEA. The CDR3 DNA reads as TGCAGCGTTGAGGGGGACAGTCCTGAGCAGTTCTTC. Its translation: CSVEGDSPEQFF.

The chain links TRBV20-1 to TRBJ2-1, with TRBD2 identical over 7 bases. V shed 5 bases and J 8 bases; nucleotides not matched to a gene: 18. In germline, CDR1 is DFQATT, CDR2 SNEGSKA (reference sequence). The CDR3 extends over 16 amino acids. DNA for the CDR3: TGCAGTGCTTCCGTAGCGGGTGCTATCTCTGGGGATGAGCAGTTCTTC. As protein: CSASVAGAISGDEQFF.

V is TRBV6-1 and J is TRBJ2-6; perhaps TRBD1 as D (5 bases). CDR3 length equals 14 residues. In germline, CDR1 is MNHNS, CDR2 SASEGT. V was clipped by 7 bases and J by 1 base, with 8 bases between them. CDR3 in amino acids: CASKPGSGANVLTF. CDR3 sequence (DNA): TGTGCCAGCAAGCCAGGGTCTGGGGCCAACGTCCTGACTTTC.

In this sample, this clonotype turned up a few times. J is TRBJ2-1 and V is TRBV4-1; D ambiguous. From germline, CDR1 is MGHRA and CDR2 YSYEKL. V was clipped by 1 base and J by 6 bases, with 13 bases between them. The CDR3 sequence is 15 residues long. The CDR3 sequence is CASSQAGFPINEQFF. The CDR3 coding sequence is TGCGCCAGCAGCCAAGCTGGGTTCCCTATCAATGAGCAGTTCTTC.

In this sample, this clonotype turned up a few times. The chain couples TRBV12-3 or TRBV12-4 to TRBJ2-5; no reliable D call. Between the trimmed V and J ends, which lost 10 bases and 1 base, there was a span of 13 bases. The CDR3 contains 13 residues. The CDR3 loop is CANSPMGQETQYF. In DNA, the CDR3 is TGTGCCAACAGCCCTATGGGCCAAGAGACCCAGTACTTC.

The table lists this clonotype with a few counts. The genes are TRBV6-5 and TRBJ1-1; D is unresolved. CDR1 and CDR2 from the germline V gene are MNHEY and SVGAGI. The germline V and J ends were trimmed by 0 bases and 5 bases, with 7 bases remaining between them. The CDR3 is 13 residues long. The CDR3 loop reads CASSYSRGTEAFF. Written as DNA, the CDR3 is TGTGCCAGCAGTTACTCCCGGGGTACTGAAGCTTTCTTT.

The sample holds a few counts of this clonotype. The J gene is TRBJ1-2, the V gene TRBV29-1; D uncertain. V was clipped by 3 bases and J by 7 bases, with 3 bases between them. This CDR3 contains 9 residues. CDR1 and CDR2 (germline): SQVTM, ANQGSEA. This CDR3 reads CSVEGGYTF. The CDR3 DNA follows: TGCAGCGTTGAGGGTGGCTACACCTTC.

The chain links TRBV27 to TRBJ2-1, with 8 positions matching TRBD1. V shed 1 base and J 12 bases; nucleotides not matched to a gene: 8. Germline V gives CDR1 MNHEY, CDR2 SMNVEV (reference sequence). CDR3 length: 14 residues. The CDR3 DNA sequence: TGTGCCAGCAGTTTATTTTCGAGCGGACAGGGGCAGTTCTTC. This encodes CASSLFSSGQGQFF.

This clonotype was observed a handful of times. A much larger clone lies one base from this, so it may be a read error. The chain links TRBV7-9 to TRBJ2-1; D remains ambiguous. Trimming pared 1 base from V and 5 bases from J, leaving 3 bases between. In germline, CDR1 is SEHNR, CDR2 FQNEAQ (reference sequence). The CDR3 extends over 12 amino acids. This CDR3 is CASSLDNNEQFF. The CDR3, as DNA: TGTGCCAGCAGCTTAGACAACAATGAGCAGTTCTTC.

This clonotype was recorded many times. CDR3: CASSQTGNPEETQYF. CDR3 sequence (DNA): TGCGCCAGCAGCCAGACAGGCAACCCAGAAGAGACCCAGTACTTC. The chain recombines TRBV5-1 with TRBJ2-5; possible D gene TRBD1, 6 bases. Trimming stripped 4 bases from V and 3 bases from J, with 16 bases between. Germline V gene data show CDR1 as SGHRS and CDR2 as YFSETQ. CDR3 length: 15 residues. The full variable domain, rest sourced from reference TRBV5-1 and TRBJ2-5, is KAGVTQTPRYLIKTRGQQVTLSCSPISGHRSVSWYQQTPGQGLQFLFEYFSETQRNKGNFPGRFSGRQFSNSRSEMNVSTLELGDSALYLCASSQTGNPEETQYFGPGTRLLVL.

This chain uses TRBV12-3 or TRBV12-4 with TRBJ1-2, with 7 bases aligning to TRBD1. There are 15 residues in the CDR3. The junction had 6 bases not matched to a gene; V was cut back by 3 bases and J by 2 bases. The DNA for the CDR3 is TGTGCCAGCAGTTTTCACAGGGGAGGAAACTATGGCTACACCTTC. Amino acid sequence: CASSFHRGGNYGYTF.

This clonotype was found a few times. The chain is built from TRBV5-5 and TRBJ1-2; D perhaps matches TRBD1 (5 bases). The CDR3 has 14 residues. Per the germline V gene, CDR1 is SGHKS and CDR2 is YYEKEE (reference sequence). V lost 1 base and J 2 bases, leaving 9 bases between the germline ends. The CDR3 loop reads CASSLMAGNYGYTF. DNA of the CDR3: TGTGCCAGCAGCTTGATGGCAGGGAACTATGGCTACACCTTC. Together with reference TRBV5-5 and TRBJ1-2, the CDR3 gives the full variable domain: DAGVTQSPTHLIKTRGQQVTLRCSPISGHKSVSWYQQVLGQGPQFIFQYYEKEERGRGNFPDRFSARQFPNYSSELNVNALLLGDSALYLCASSLMAGNYGYTFGSGTRLTVV.

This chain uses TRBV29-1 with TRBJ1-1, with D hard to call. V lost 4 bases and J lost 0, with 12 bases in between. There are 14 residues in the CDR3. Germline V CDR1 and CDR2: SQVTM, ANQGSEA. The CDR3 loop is CSVGWVTMNTEAFF. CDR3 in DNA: TGCAGCGTTGGTTGGGTGACTATGAACACTGAAGCTTTCTTT.

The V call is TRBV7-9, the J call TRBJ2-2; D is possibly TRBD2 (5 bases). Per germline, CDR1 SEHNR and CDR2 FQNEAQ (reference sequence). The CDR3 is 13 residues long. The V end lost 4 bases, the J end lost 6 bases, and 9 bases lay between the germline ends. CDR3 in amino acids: CASSSWTAGELFF. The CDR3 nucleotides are TGTGCCAGCAGCTCCTGGACTGCCGGGGAGCTGTTTTTT.

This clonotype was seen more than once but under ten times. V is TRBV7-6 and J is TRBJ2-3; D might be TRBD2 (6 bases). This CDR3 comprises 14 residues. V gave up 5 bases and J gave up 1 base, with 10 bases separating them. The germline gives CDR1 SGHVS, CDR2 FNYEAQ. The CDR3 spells CASSKGLRTDTQYF. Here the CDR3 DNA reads TGTGCCAGCAGCAAGGGACTGCGCACAGATACGCAGTATTTT.

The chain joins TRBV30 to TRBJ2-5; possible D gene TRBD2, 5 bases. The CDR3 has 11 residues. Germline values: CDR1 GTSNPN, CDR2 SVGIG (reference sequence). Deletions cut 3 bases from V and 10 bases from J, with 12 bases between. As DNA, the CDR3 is TGTGCCTGGAGCGATGGAGAGGGCCAGTACTTC. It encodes CAWSDGEGQYF.

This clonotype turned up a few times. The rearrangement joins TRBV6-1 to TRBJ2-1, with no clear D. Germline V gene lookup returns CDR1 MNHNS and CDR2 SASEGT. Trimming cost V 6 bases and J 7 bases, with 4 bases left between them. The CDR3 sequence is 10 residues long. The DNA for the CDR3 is TGTGCCAGCAGATTGAATGAGCAGTTCTTC. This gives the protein CASRLNEQFF.